Each of the 28 T cell receptor beta chains below was sequenced from the same sample in a study of vaccination effects on CD4 cells after COVID-19. Pools of viral peptides were used by the ViraFEST assay to expand antigen-specific CD4+ T cells ahead of sequencing. Following culture for roughly 10 days, CD4+ T cells were isolated. Nucleocapsid antibodies were negative in the vaccine recipients, who had never had SARS-CoV-2 infection. Some clones are missing from TCRdb's copy, which holds only in-frame ones; the method was immunoSEQ multiplex PCR. This sample has around 19,000 clones, with around 76% found just once. These TCRs are of unknown antigen specificity. Sequencing used CD4+ T cells from PBMCs cultured with HCoV-NL63 spike peptides, obtained before COVID-19 vaccination. These receptors came from a human donor who received a COVID-19 vaccine.

J is TRBJ2-5 and V is TRBV6-1; TRBD2 agrees at 8 bases. CDR3 length equals 16 residues. V gave up 1 base and J gave up 5 bases; unmatched junction bases: 9. CDR1 and CDR2 from the germline V gene are MNHNS and SASEGT. As DNA, the CDR3 is TGTGCCAGCAGTGAAGGGGTGGCTAGCGGGTACGAGACCCAGTACTTC. It specifies CASSEGVASGYETQYF.

This clone was counted only a few times. The chain links TRBV6-1 to TRBJ1-2, with unresolved D. Germline loops: CDR1 MNHNS, CDR2 SASEGT. Trimming cost V 1 base and J 1 base, with 4 bases left between them. This CDR3 is built from 13 residues. The CDR3 region has the DNA TGTGCCAGCAGTGAAGTTTTTAACTATGGCTACACCTTC. This translates into CASSEVFNYGYTF.

This clone was detected only a few times. The V call is TRBV5-4, the J call TRBJ1-6, with 7 bases aligning to TRBD1. The CDR3 is 16 residues long. Germline trimming cut 4 bases from V and 5 bases from J; bases unmatched to any gene: 9. The germline V gene encodes CDR1 SGHNT and CDR2 YYREEE (reference sequence). Here the CDR3 DNA reads TGTGCCAGCAGCGTGGGTTCCGGGACAGATAATTCACCCCTCCACTTT. Translation gives CASSVGSGTDNSPLHF. The full variable domain, with the rest looked up from reference TRBV5-4 and TRBJ1-6, is ETGVTQSPTHLIKTRGQQVTLRCSSQSGHNTVSWYQQALGQGPQFIFQYYREEENGRGNFPPRFSGLQFPNYSSELNVNALELDDSALYLCASSVGSGTDNSPLHFGNGTRLTVT.

The genes are TRBV6-5 and TRBJ2-3; TRBD2 aligns across 8 bases. Per germline, CDR1 MNHEY and CDR2 SVGAGI. Trimming removed 7 bases from V and 4 bases from J; junction bases left unmatched: 10. The CDR3 consists of 15 residues. CDR3 loop: CASKLGLEGPDTQYF. CDR3 DNA: TGTGCCAGCAAGCTGGGACTAGAAGGGCCAGATACGCAGTATTTT.

The V gene is TRBV19, the J gene TRBJ2-7; no firm D call. Trimming took 4 bases from V and 2 from J, leaving 6 bases between them. Germline lookup yields CDR1 LNHDA and CDR2 SQIVND (reference sequence). The CDR3 is made up of 12 amino acids. The DNA of the CDR3 is TGTGCCAGTAGTACCAGCGCCTACGAGCAGTACTTC. It codes for CASSTSAYEQYF.

In its sample, this clone was seen a few times. The chain links TRBV12-5 to TRBJ1-5, with D unclear. Trimming shortened V by 9 bases and J by 0 bases, and 9 bases separated the two germline ends. This CDR3 contains 13 residues. CDR1 and CDR2 from the germline V gene are LGHNT and FRNRAP. The CDR3 DNA is TGTGCTAGGACGAGTTATAGCAATCAGCCCCAGCATTTT. Translating gives CARTSYSNQPQHF.

This CDR3 reads CASSLFGGGYTF. CDR3 bases: TGTGCCAGCAGCTTATTCGGGGGAGGCTACACCTTC. The gene calls are TRBV7-2 and TRBJ1-2; D may be TRBD1 (5 bases). CDR1 is SGHTA and CDR2 is FQGNSA in the germline V gene. Trimming took off 2 bases at V and 8 bases at J, with 9 bases between the two ends. CDR3 length: 12 amino acids.

The chain is built from TRBV5-1 and TRBJ2-5; D is possibly TRBD1 (5 bases). The V end lost 4 bases, the J end lost 5 bases, and 15 bases lay between the germline ends. The CDR3 loop spans 14 amino acids. The germline CDR1 and CDR2 sequences are SGHRS and YFSETQ. The CDR3 bases are TGCGCCAGCAGCCCCCAAGGGGTGGGGGAGACCCAGTACTTC. This codes for CASSPQGVGETQYF.

The table lists this clone with a count of one. The rearrangement joins TRBV29-1 to TRBJ1-4; TRBD1 might be the D (5 bases). V was trimmed by 4 bases and J by 5 bases, leaving 8 bases between them. Germline lookup yields CDR1 SQVTM and CDR2 ANQGSEA. The CDR3 is 12 residues long. The CDR3 here is CSVARANEKLFF. CDR3 DNA sequence: TGCAGCGTTGCCAGGGCGAATGAAAAACTGTTTTTT.

The chain recombines TRBV18 with TRBJ2-5; D not resolved. V was pared by 3 bases and J by 5 bases, with 10 bases between. Germline V gene sequence: CDR1 KGHSH, CDR2 LQKENI. The CDR3 consists of 13 residues. CDR3 residues: CASSPTVGETQYF. The CDR3 bases are TGTGCCAGCTCACCGACGGTCGGGGAGACCCAGTACTTC.

This clone turned up a few times. The chain couples TRBV5-1 to TRBJ1-1; D gene unclear. V lost 0 bases, J lost 0 bases, and 3 bases lay in between. CDR1 is SGHRS, CDR2 YFSETQ, per germline. The CDR3 has 13 residues. CDR3 sequence (DNA): TGCGCCAGCAGCTTGGAACTGAACACTGAAGCTTTCTTT. It is translated as CASSLELNTEAFF. The whole variable domain, remainder taken from reference TRBV5-1 and TRBJ1-1, is KAGVTQTPRYLIKTRGQQVTLSCSPISGHRSVSWYQQTPGQGLQFLFEYFSETQRNKGNFPGRFSGRQFSNSRSEMNVSTLELGDSALYLCASSLELNTEAFFGQGTRLTVV.

A few counts support this clone. This chain links TRBV6-5 with TRBJ1-2, with a tentative D call TRBD1 (5 bases). Germline values: CDR1 MNHEY, CDR2 SVGAGI. The V end lost 0 bases, the J end lost 0 bases, and 8 bases lay between the germline ends. This CDR3 has 15 residues. CDR3 amino acids: CASSYSRQSNYGYTF. CDR3 coding DNA: TGTGCCAGCAGTTACTCGCGACAGTCTAACTATGGCTACACCTTC.

This chain connects TRBV27 to TRBJ1-1; D is uncertain. V dropped 0 bases and J dropped 4 bases, with 15 bases sitting between them. Germline V gives CDR1 MNHEY, CDR2 SMNVEV (reference sequence). This CDR3 region has 16 residues. This chain's CDR3 is CASSLSVSPVVTEAFF. CDR3 nucleotide sequence: TGTGCCAGCAGTTTATCGGTGTCTCCCGTTGTCACTGAAGCTTTCTTT.

This chain joins TRBV15 and TRBJ2-3; TRBD2 aligns across 10 bases. The germline V gene has CDR1 LNHNV and CDR2 YYDKDF (reference sequence). V lost 1 base and J lost 5; bases outside the gene matches: 6. The CDR3 runs 16 residues. The CDR3 protein is CATSRGPSGGVDTQYF. The CDR3 nucleotides are TGTGCCACCAGCAGAGGTCCTAGCGGGGGAGTAGATACGCAGTATTTT.

The J gene is TRBJ2-5, the V gene TRBV3-1 (or the pseudogene TRBV3-2); no clear D gene. In germline, CDR1 is LGHDT, CDR2 YNNKEL (reference sequence). This CDR3 is 13 amino acids long. V shed 0 bases and J shed 4 bases, with 6 bases lying between them. The CDR3 is CASSQDWLETQYF. The CDR3 DNA is TGTGCCAGCAGCCAAGATTGGTTAGAGACCCAGTACTTC.

The CDR3 spells CASSVGQYTEAFF. The CDR3 coding sequence is TGTGCCAGTAGTGTCGGACAGTACACTGAAGCTTTCTTT. The chain recombines TRBV19 with TRBJ1-1, with D maybe TRBD1 (6 bases). V shed 5 bases and J shed 3 bases, with 10 bases lying between them. The CDR3 runs to 13 residues. The V gene's germline CDR1 is LNHDA and CDR2 SQIVND (reference sequence).

The rearrangement links TRBV5-1 to TRBJ2-3; TRBD1 is a possible D gene (5 bases). The germline V and J ends were trimmed by 4 bases and 1 base, with 19 bases remaining between them. This CDR3 spans 17 amino acids. Looked up from germline, CDR1 is SGHRS and CDR2 is YFSETQ. CDR3 loop: CASSPGVGVWGTDTQYF. CDR3 DNA sequence: TGCGCCAGCAGCCCCGGCGTAGGGGTTTGGGGCACAGATACGCAGTATTTT.

The rearrangement uses TRBV7-2 and TRBJ2-3, with 9 positions matching TRBD2. The CDR3 totals 15 residues. Germline assignment: CDR1 SGHTA and CDR2 FQGNSA. Unmatched junction bases numbered 4, after V lost 4 bases and J lost 2 bases. The CDR3 sequence: CASSSRGGFTDTQYF. The CDR3 DNA reads TGTGCCAGCAGCTCGCGGGGGGGTTTCACAGATACGCAGTATTTT. The variable domain in full, with the rest retrieved from reference TRBV7-2 and TRBJ2-3, is GAGVSQSPSNKVTEKGKDVELRCDPISGHTALYWYRQSLGQGLEFLIYFQGNSAPDKSGLPSDRFSAERTGGSVSTLTIQRTQQEDSAVYLCASSSRGGFTDTQYFGPGTRLTVL.

The rearrangement links TRBV5-4 to TRBJ2-1, with 9 bases lining up with TRBD2. This CDR3 spans 15 amino acids. Germline CDR1 and CDR2: SGHNT and YYREEE (reference sequence). Losses at the gene ends were 1 base for V and 4 bases for J; bases not matched to a gene: 3. The CDR3 is CASSLMLAGYNEQFF. The DNA for the CDR3 is TGTGCCAGCAGCTTGATGCTAGCGGGGTACAATGAGCAGTTCTTC.

This clone is labeled as medium-sized. V is TRBV11-3 and J is TRBJ2-1; 8 bases are shared with TRBD1. The J segment lost 2 bases and the V segment lost 0 bases, leaving 0 bases of the junction unmatched. Per germline, CDR1 SGHNT and CDR2 YENEEA. CDR3 length equals 15 residues. The CDR3 loop is CASSLEQGAYNEQFF. The CDR3 bases are TGTGCCAGCAGCTTAGAACAGGGGGCCTACAATGAGCAGTTCTTC.

This clone was picked up one time. The genes are TRBV6-5 and TRBJ2-7; weak D call: TRBD1 (6 bases). The CDR3 spans 15 residues. Germline-derived CDR1 and CDR2 are MNHEY and SVGAGI. The V end was cut by 10 bases, the J end by 3 bases, with 22 bases between. The DNA of the CDR3 is TGTGCCAACCCCCATTCGGCAGGGGAAAACTACGAGCAGTACTTC. It codes for CANPHSAGENYEQYF.

This rearrangement joins TRBV19 to TRBJ1-5; a weak D match, TRBD1 (5 bases). V gave up 1 base and J gave up 4 bases, with 11 bases separating them. Germline V lookup: CDR1 LNHDA, CDR2 SQIVND (reference sequence). The length of the CDR3 is 15 residues. CDR3 in DNA: TGTGCCAGTAGTATAGTTGGGACGAGTAATCAGCCCCAGCATTTT. Translating it yields CASSIVGTSNQPQHF.

The gene calls are TRBV18 and TRBJ2-3; D remains unclear. The CDR3 is made up of 14 amino acids. V was pared by 3 bases and J by 1 base, with 8 bases between. Germline V lookup: CDR1 KGHSH, CDR2 LQKENI. The CDR3 bases are TGTGCCAGCTCACCGAGCGCCGGCACAGATACGCAGTATTTT. Protein product: CASSPSAGTDTQYF.

DNA for the CDR3: TGTGCCAGCAGTGAAAGTGACTCAGGCTCCTACGAGCAGTACTTC. Protein product: CASSESDSGSYEQYF. The chain recombines TRBV6-1 with TRBJ2-7; D is unclear. Per germline, CDR1 MNHNS and CDR2 SASEGT. CDR3 size: 15 residues. Trimming pared 2 bases from V and 0 bases from J, leaving 11 bases between.

The chain employs TRBV5-1 and TRBJ1-3; D unclear. Trimming left V 1 base short and J 0 bases short, with 11 bases between. Germline V CDR1 and CDR2: SGHRS, YFSETQ. This CDR3 has 16 amino acids. CDR3 residues: CASSLYPPGSGNTIYF. The CDR3 coding sequence is TGCGCCAGCAGCTTGTATCCTCCAGGCTCTGGAAACACCATATATTTT.

The chain recombines TRBV6-5 with TRBJ2-2; no reliable D call. The V and J ends lost 8 bases and 0 bases respectively, with 13 bases between them. Germline V gene data show CDR1 as MNHEY and CDR2 as SVGAGI. The CDR3 length is 15 residues. The CDR3 spells CASGKHGANTGELFF. The CDR3 DNA reads TGTGCCAGCGGCAAACATGGGGCGAACACCGGGGAGCTGTTTTTT.

V is TRBV10-3 and J is TRBJ1-1; no clear D. The CDR3 loop spans 13 amino acids. Germline V gene sequence: CDR1 ENHRY, CDR2 SYGVKD. V lost 3 bases to trimming and J lost 2 bases, with 7 bases between them. The CDR3 loop reads CAISDRFNTEAFF. For the CDR3, the DNA is TGTGCCATCAGTGACAGGTTTAACACTGAAGCTTTCTTT.

The chain couples TRBV11-2 to TRBJ2-1; 7 bases line up with TRBD2. The CDR3 sequence is 15 residues long. Germline V gives CDR1 SGHAT, CDR2 FQNNGV. With V trimmed by 2 bases and J by 8 bases, 9 bases remained unmatched. For the CDR3, the DNA is TGTGCCAGCAGCTTAACCGGGACTACGCTGCATGAGCAGTTCTTC. This translates into CASSLTGTTLHEQFF.